What follows are 20 T cell receptor beta chains derived from one specimen sequenced in a study of T cell responses to AZD1222 COVID-19 vaccine. The assay was immunoSEQ multiplex PCR, and TCRdb's table has in-frame clones only and misses some. The sample consists of 95,000 to 150,000 clones, around 92% of them appearing once. Sequencing used peripheral blood, obtained on day 0 of AZD1222 vaccination. These receptors were collected from an adult in good health.

J is TRBJ1-4 and V is TRBV12-3 or TRBV12-4; no firm D call. The CDR3 covers 13 residues. The ends were cut back, 4 bases at V and 4 bases at J, with 7 bases in the middle. Here the CDR3 DNA reads TGTGCCAGCAGTTCCTGGGGTAATGAAAAACTGTTTTTT. It encodes CASSSWGNEKLFF.

This clone was counted only a few times. The rearrangement joins TRBV14 to TRBJ1-3; 9 bases map to TRBD1. V dropped 0 bases and J dropped 0; count of bases not matched to a gene: 9. Germline V CDR1 and CDR2: SGHDN, FVKESK. CDR3 length: 19 amino acids. The CDR3 DNA sequence: TGTGCCAGCAGCCAAGAAAGGACAGGGGCGAAATACTCTGGAAACACCATATATTTT. This gives the protein CASSQERTGAKYSGNTIYF.

The chain is built from TRBV28 and TRBJ2-7; perhaps TRBD1 as D (5 bases). V was pared by 6 bases and J by 3 bases, with 12 bases between. The CDR3 has 13 amino acids. Per germline, CDR1 MDHEN and CDR2 SYDVKM. CDR3 region: CASRSRVGYEQYF. CDR3 DNA: TGTGCCAGCAGGTCCAGGGTCGGCTACGAGCAGTACTTC.

This rearrangement joins TRBV30 to TRBJ1-2; TRBD1 might be the D (6 bases). Germline lookup yields CDR1 GTSNPN and CDR2 SVGIG (reference sequence). The CDR3 has 14 residues. Deletions cut 4 bases from V and 4 bases from J, with 16 bases between. Here the CDR3 reads CAWNPTGSVYGYTF. CDR3 nucleotide sequence: TGTGCCTGGAATCCCACAGGGAGTGTCTATGGCTACACCTTC. Full variable domain (remainder filled in from reference TRBV30 and TRBJ1-2): SQTIHQWPATLVQPVGSPLSLECTVEGTSNPNLYWYRQAAGRGLQLLFYSVGIGQISSEVPQNLSASRPQDRQFILSSKKLLLSDSGFYLCAWNPTGSVYGYTFGSGTRLTVV.

The rearrangement links TRBV2 to TRBJ1-2; TRBD1 aligns across 10 bases. Per the germline V gene, CDR1 is SNHLY and CDR2 is FYNNEI. The J segment lost 6 bases and the V segment lost 4 bases, leaving 2 bases of the junction unmatched. This CDR3 is 13 amino acids long. The CDR3: CASSGQGADGYTF. The CDR3 coding sequence is TGTGCCAGCAGTGGACAGGGGGCCGATGGCTACACCTTC.

The chain recombines TRBV6-5 with TRBJ1-1; tentative D call: TRBD1 (6 bases). Looked up from germline, CDR1 is MNHEY and CDR2 is SVGAGI. V was clipped by 7 bases and J by 4 bases, with 16 bases between them. CDR3 size: 14 residues. CDR3 nucleotides: TGTGCCAGCACCCAAGGGGGGCAGAGCACTGAAGCTTTCTTT. Its protein product is CASTQGGQSTEAFF.

The chain joins TRBV24-1 to TRBJ2-1; either TRBD1 or TRBD2 may supply D (5 bases each). CDR3 length equals 11 residues. Trimming stripped 9 bases from V and 7 bases from J, with 9 bases between. Germline values: CDR1 KGHDR, CDR2 SFDVKD. CDR3 residues: CATRWGNEQFF. The DNA of the CDR3 is TGTGCCACCCGCTGGGGGAATGAGCAGTTCTTC.

This clone was counted once. The J gene is TRBJ1-3, the V gene TRBV5-8; no firm D call. V lost 2 bases to trimming and J lost 4 bases, with 10 bases between them. Germline V CDR1 and CDR2: SGHTS, YDEGEE. The CDR3 is 14 residues long. CDR3 nucleotide sequence: TGTGCCAGCAGCTTCTCCGACGCGGGAAACACCATATATTTT. Translated: CASSFSDAGNTIYF.

The CDR3 sequence is CASRRLAGTRTYNEQFF. The CDR3 DNA reads TGTGCCAGCCGACGACTAGCGGGAACCCGGACCTACAATGAGCAGTTCTTC. The V and J genes are TRBV2 and TRBJ2-1; 11 nucleotides match TRBD2. The germline CDR1 and CDR2 sequences are SNHLY and FYNNEI. The CDR3 runs to 17 residues. J gave up 2 bases and V 8 bases, and 11 bases lay outside the gene matches. Full variable domain (rest looked up from reference TRBV2 and TRBJ2-1): EPEVTQTPSHQVTQMGQEVILRCVPISNHLYFYWYRQILGQKVEFLVSFYNNEISEKSEIFDDQFSVERPDGSNFTLKIRSTKLEDSAMYFCASRRLAGTRTYNEQFFGPGTRLTVL.

The V call is TRBV12-5, the J call TRBJ1-2; 7 bases are shared with TRBD1. The germline V gene encodes CDR1 LGHNT and CDR2 FRNRAP. The length of the CDR3 is 13 residues. The ends lost 2 bases at V and 5 bases at J; junction bases unmatched: 2. The CDR3 spells CASGLNRGYGYTF. The CDR3 DNA sequence: TGTGCTAGTGGTTTGAACAGGGGATATGGCTACACCTTC. Together with reference TRBV12-5 and TRBJ1-2, the CDR3 gives the full variable domain: DARVTQTPRHKVTEMGQEVTMRCQPILGHNTVFWYRQTMMQGLELLAYFRNRAPLDDSGMPKDRFSAEMPDATLATLKIQPSEPRDSAVYFCASGLNRGYGYTFGSGTRLTVV.

This clone was found once. The chain links TRBV4-1 to TRBJ2-7, with 8 bases that match TRBD2. The CDR3 is 15 amino acids. V shed 0 bases and J 6 bases; nucleotides not matched to a gene: 7. The germline gives CDR1 MGHRA, CDR2 YSYEKL. The chain's CDR3 is CASSQEPAGGSEQYF. The CDR3 nucleotides read TGCGCCAGCAGCCAAGAACCCGCGGGAGGAAGCGAGCAGTACTTC.

The chain carries TRBV2 and TRBJ1-1, with no clear D. The V and J ends lost 7 bases and 1 base respectively, with 10 bases between them. CDR1 SNHLY and CDR2 FYNNEI come from the germline V gene. The CDR3 loop spans 13 amino acids. The CDR3 is CASKRMGNTEAFF. CDR3 DNA sequence: TGTGCCAGCAAGAGGATGGGGAACACTGAAGCTTTCTTT.

The chain has TRBV9 and TRBJ2-4; D gene uncertain. This CDR3 spans 14 amino acids. Trimming left V 4 bases short and J 6 bases short, with 14 bases between. The germline CDR1 and CDR2 sequences are SGDLS and YYNGEE. DNA for the CDR3: TGTGCCAGCAGCCCCTCCTCGAACGGAAACATTCAGTACTTC. Translating gives CASSPSSNGNIQYF. The full variable domain, with the rest looked up from reference TRBV9 and TRBJ2-4, is DSGVTQTPKHLITATGQRVTLRCSPRSGDLSVYWYQQSLDQGLQFLIQYYNGEERAKGNILERFSAQQFPDLHSELNLSSLELGDSALYFCASSPSSNGNIQYFGAGTRLSVL.

The chain carries TRBV6-4 and TRBJ1-1; TRBD1 might be the D (5 bases). This CDR3 is 13 amino acids long. Trimming took 4 bases from V and 1 from J, leaving 7 bases between them. Germline V CDR1 and CDR2: MRHNA, SNTAGT. CDR3 nucleotides: TGTGCCAGCAGTGCAACAGGGAACACTGAAGCTTTCTTT. Its translation is CASSATGNTEAFF.

The gene calls are TRBV5-4 and TRBJ2-1, with TRBD2 identical over 12 bases. The CDR3 contains 14 residues. CDR1 and CDR2 (germline): SGHNT, YYREEE (reference sequence). V lost 5 bases, J lost 8 bases, and 5 bases stayed unmatched. The CDR3 DNA is TGTGCCAGCAGGACTAGCGGGAGTATCGATGAGCAGTTCTTC. This encodes CASRTSGSIDEQFF.

The chain employs TRBV29-1 and TRBJ2-1, with D perhaps given as TRBD1 or TRBD2 (6 bases each). Trimming shortened V by 7 bases and J by 2 bases, and 15 bases separated the two germline ends. Germline V CDR1 and CDR2: SQVTM, ANQGSEA. The CDR3 is 14 residues long. The DNA for the CDR3 is TGCAGCGCCGAAGGGGGGAGTACCTACAATGAGCAGTTCTTC. Translation: CSAEGGSTYNEQFF.

V is TRBV25-1 and J is TRBJ2-7, with a tentative D call TRBD1 (6 bases). The CDR3 runs to 14 residues. The germline V and J ends were trimmed by 4 bases and 2 bases, with 12 bases remaining between them. Germline V gives CDR1 MGHDK, CDR2 SYGVNS. CDR3 loop: CASSAYRTAYEQYF. CDR3 nucleotide sequence: TGTGCCAGCAGTGCCTATAGGACAGCCTACGAGCAGTACTTC.

This chain uses TRBV4-1 with TRBJ1-3, with D hard to call. CDR3 length equals 14 residues. Looked up from germline, CDR1 is MGHRA and CDR2 is YSYEKL. Trimming pared 5 bases from V and 1 base from J, leaving 9 bases between. The CDR3 coding sequence is TGCGCCAGCAGCTCTTATGAATCTGGAAACACCATATATTTT. As protein: CASSSYESGNTIYF.

This chain joins TRBV3-1 (or the pseudogene TRBV3-2) and TRBJ2-7; D is perhaps TRBD1 or TRBD2 (5 bases each). The CDR3 loop spans 12 amino acids. V shed 3 bases and J shed 6 bases, with 9 bases lying between them. Germline V gene data show CDR1 as LGHDT and CDR2 as YNNKEL (reference sequence). CDR3 amino acids: CASSHWGTEQYF. The DNA for the CDR3 is TGTGCCAGCAGCCATTGGGGGACCGAGCAGTACTTC.

CDR3 DNA: TGTGCCAGCAGTTTGGGGGTCAATGAGCAGTTCTTC. Its protein product is CASSLGVNEQFF. This sequence joins TRBV12-3 or TRBV12-4 and TRBJ2-1; D tentatively fits TRBD1 or TRBD2 (5 bases each). This CDR3 contains 12 residues. V lost 3 bases and J 6 bases, leaving 6 bases between the germline ends.